This TCR beta chain was obtained from a study of T cells expressing NK-cell markers (dated by TCRdb to 2018 to 2021). About the study as a whole: In sorted CD3+CD56+NKG2C+, CD3+CD56+NKG2C- and CD3+CD56-NKG2C+ T-cell subsets from about 8 donors, TCR beta-chain repertoires were profiled. The study sequenced eight donors, all healthy volunteers chosen at random: three men and five women. Libraries were sequenced as 2 x 150 bp reads on Illumina HiSeq 2000/2500, MiSeq or NextSeq. Seven of the eight sequenced donors were HCMV-seropositive and one was HCMV-seronegative.

Findings and caveats that apply to the study as a whole: For several donors, the dominant CD3+CD56+NKG2C+ clonotypes were among the top 10 CD8+ clonotypes and accounted for roughly 1.0-7.5% of CD8+ T cells. Those dominant clonotypes were again the most abundant among CD3+CD56-NKG2C+ cells in a handful of donors, at roughly 28.3-65%. Whether the expanded NKG2C-expressing T cell clones were specific for HCMV antigens was left unclear.

HCMV serostatus was determined by detecting HCMV-specific IgG in serum with a commercial ELISA kit. Peripheral blood mononuclear cells were isolated from blood by Ficoll density gradient centrifugation. Concerning this clonotype: Its antigen has not been determined.

The cysteine opens and the phenylalanine closes a CDR3 of 15 amino acids. No DNA has been recorded. In the germline V gene, CDR1 corresponds to SGHVS and CDR2 to FQNEAQ. Instrument on record: Illumina HiSeq 2000. TCR beta cDNA libraries were prepared using 5'RACE template switching, which introduced a universal primer site and unique molecular identifiers. Synthesis of cDNA was primed from the TCR beta constant segment and was followed by two consecutive PCR amplification steps. Regarding the original processing steps: Reads were demultiplexed and grouped by UMI with MIGEC, and clonotypes were assembled and quantified with MiTCR. To exclude erroneous sequences, any TCR cDNA sequence not supported by at least two reads was discarded. Downstream repertoire analysis used the tcR package, and clonotypes were matched across fractions by CDR3 nucleotide sequence plus V segment. VDJmatch was used to annotate antigen specificity against VDJdb, with one amino acid substitution in CDR3 permitted. One entry per CDR3 protein sequence results from the TCRdb reprocessing of the reads, with DNA left out. For this entry, the V and J calls and clone size follow TCRdb and not the study's own pipeline. The sample table holds around 550,000 distinct CDR3 sequences. Less than 4.5% of the sample is taken by the ten largest.

Rearrangement joined TRBV7-8 to TRBJ2-5; TCRdb designates TRBD2, a call that cannot be tested without DNA. This clonotype was obtained from a man aged 18 to 29 in good health. Donor details come from another sample of the same person, matched by shared clones. Material for sequencing was blood T cells: a sorted CD56 or NKG2C T cell subset, CD4+ or CD8+ T cells, or bulk PBMC T cells (not recorded which). The CDR3 in this case is CASTKIRTAGETQYF.